The next 27 T cell receptor beta chains were all read from a single sample in a study of blood T cell repertoires in COVID-19. Sequencing was performed with immunoSEQ multiplex PCR; in TCRdb, only in-frame clones are kept and a portion is missing. The repertoire holds 150,000 to 200,000 clones, around 83% seen once, with about 7.1% in the top ten. Sequencing was carried out using peripheral blood. The receptors were gathered from a woman in her 70s with COVID-19, enrolled during active disease.

The gene calls are TRBV5-6 and TRBJ1-2; 7 bases are a match to TRBD1. V lost 2 bases and J lost 7; bases outside the gene matches: 8. Germline V gene data show CDR1 as SGHDT and CDR2 as YYEEEE. The CDR3 sequence is 14 residues long. CDR3: CASSFFGTDGGYTF. The CDR3 DNA is TGTGCCAGCAGCTTCTTCGGGACAGACGGTGGCTACACCTTC.

The chain employs TRBV6-5 and TRBJ2-5; 8 bases map to TRBD1. The V segment lost 6 bases and the J segment 4 bases; nucleotides outside the gene matches: 7. This CDR3 is 14 amino acids long. The V gene's germline CDR1 is MNHEY and CDR2 SVGAGI. For the CDR3, the DNA is TGTGCCAGCAGACTTAGGACAGGGATAGAGACCCAGTACTTC. Amino acids: CASRLRTGIETQYF.

This chain uses TRBV19 with TRBJ1-1, with D maybe TRBD1 (6 bases). This CDR3 has 15 amino acids. Trimming removed 3 bases at V and 1 base at J, with 12 bases between. Germline V gene sequence: CDR1 LNHDA, CDR2 SQIVND (reference sequence). In DNA, the CDR3 is TGTGCCAGTAGTATGCAGGGGATCTGGAACACTGAAGCTTTCTTT. Its protein is CASSMQGIWNTEAFF.

The rearrangement links TRBV18 to TRBJ1-2, with a weak D call TRBD1 (5 bases). This CDR3 is 15 amino acids long. The ends were cut back, 3 bases at V and 2 bases at J, with 13 bases in the middle. The V gene's germline CDR1 is KGHSH and CDR2 LQKENI. CDR3 in amino acids: CASSPPRAENYGYTF. As DNA, the CDR3 is TGTGCCAGCTCACCTCCCAGGGCGGAGAACTATGGCTACACCTTC.

This clone was observed a few times. V gene TRBV5-1 combines with J gene TRBJ1-2, with a tentative D call TRBD1 (6 bases). Trimming left V 4 bases short and J 1 base short, with 14 bases between. The CDR3 runs 15 residues. Looked up from germline, CDR1 is SGHRS and CDR2 is YFSETQ. The CDR3 sequence: CASSPTDSFNYGYTF. The CDR3 DNA sequence: TGCGCCAGCAGCCCAACGGACAGCTTTAACTATGGCTACACCTTC.

This chain uses TRBV19 with TRBJ2-1, with a possible D match to TRBD2 (6 bases). There are 14 residues in the CDR3. The germline V gene encodes CDR1 LNHDA and CDR2 SQIVND (reference sequence). Trimming shortened V by 0 bases and J by 12 bases, and 15 bases separated the two germline ends. The CDR3 loop reads CASSIDARPGGQFF. The CDR3 nucleotides read TGTGCCAGTAGTATAGATGCCCGGCCCGGGGGGCAGTTCTTC. Complete variable domain (other parts from reference TRBV19 and TRBJ2-1): DGGITQSPKYLFRKEGQNVTLSCEQNLNHDAMYWYRQDPGQGLRLIYYSQIVNDFQKGDIAEGYSVSREKKESFPLTVTSAQKNPTAFYLCASSIDARPGGQFFGPGTRLTVL.

This chain uses TRBV18 with TRBJ2-3; D not certain. Trimming left V 0 bases short and J 3 bases short, with 4 bases between. This CDR3 contains 13 residues. Germline V lookup: CDR1 KGHSH, CDR2 LQKENI. The CDR3 reads CASSPPETDTQYF. The CDR3 DNA follows: TGTGCCAGCTCACCACCGGAGACAGATACGCAGTATTTT.

This clone was detected only a few times. The V gene is TRBV9, the J gene TRBJ2-3, with TRBD2 identical over 8 bases. Germline CDR1 SGDLS, CDR2 YYNGEE. Trimming at V came to 2 bases and at J to 8 bases, leaving 13 bases not matched to a gene. The CDR3 spans 16 residues. The CDR3, as DNA: TGTGCCAGCAGCGTGGATATCGGGAGGGCCTTGGGTACGCAGTATTTT. Its translation: CASSVDIGRALGTQYF.

A few counts support this clone. V and J are TRBV5-6 and TRBJ2-1; TRBD2 might be the D (5 bases). V was pared by 2 bases and J by 0 bases, with 12 bases between. This CDR3 spans 16 amino acids. The V gene's germline CDR1 is SGHDT and CDR2 YYEEEE. The CDR3 bases are TGTGCCAGCAGCTTCGGTAGCGCCCTCTCCTACAATGAGCAGTTCTTC. It encodes CASSFGSALSYNEQFF.

In DNA, the CDR3 is TGCGCCAGCAGCCAAGACGCCAGAAACACCGGGGAGCTGTTTTTT. Translated, it gives CASSQDARNTGELFF. The rearrangement joins TRBV4-3 to TRBJ2-2; D remains unclear. CDR3 length: 15 residues. V was pared by 0 bases and J by 2 bases, with 7 bases between. Germline loops: CDR1 LGHNA, CDR2 YSLEER.

V gene TRBV11-2 combines with J gene TRBJ1-3, with 7 bases that match TRBD1. This CDR3 region has 15 residues. V dropped 5 bases and J dropped 9; count of bases not matched to a gene: 13. CDR1 is SGHAT and CDR2 is FQNNGV in the germline V gene. CDR3 nucleotide sequence: TGTGCCAGCAGCGAAGGAGGGGGCGCCCCCCCCACCATATATTTT. Translation: CASSEGGGAPPTIYF.

This rearrangement joins TRBV11-2 to TRBJ1-3; 7 bases are a match to TRBD1. V trimming: 5 bases; J trimming: 2 bases; junction bases outside the gene matches: 6. CDR1 and CDR2 (germline): SGHAT, FQNNGV. The CDR3 loop spans 15 amino acids. The CDR3 sequence: CASSADRVPGNTIYF. CDR3 nucleotide sequence: TGTGCCAGCAGCGCTGACAGGGTTCCTGGAAACACCATATATTTT.

DNA for the CDR3: TGTGCCAGTAGTCCCCGGGACAGGGCTACAACTAATGAAAAACTGTTTTTT. Residues: CASSPRDRATTNEKLFF. The chain employs TRBV19 and TRBJ1-4, with 9 bases aligning to TRBD1. The germline V gene encodes CDR1 LNHDA and CDR2 SQIVND (reference sequence). The CDR3 spans 17 residues. The V segment lost 5 bases and the J segment 0 bases; nucleotides outside the gene matches: 7. Supplemented by reference TRBV19 and TRBJ1-4, the full variable domain reads DGGITQSPKYLFRKEGQNVTLSCEQNLNHDAMYWYRQDPGQGLRLIYYSQIVNDFQKGDIAEGYSVSREKKESFPLTVTSAQKNPTAFYLCASSPRDRATTNEKLFFGSGTQLSVL.

This chain connects TRBV18 to TRBJ2-6, with 7 positions matching TRBD1. CDR3 length: 18 amino acids. The germline V gene has CDR1 KGHSH and CDR2 LQKENI. J gave up 0 bases and V 5 bases, and 10 bases lay outside the gene matches. Here the CDR3 reads CASSLLSGQNSGANVLTF. The CDR3 bases are TGTGCCAGCTCATTATTATCGGGACAGAACTCTGGGGCCAACGTCCTGACTTTC.

The chain uses TRBV19 and TRBJ2-7; TRBD2 matches 12 bases. The V segment lost 8 bases and the J segment 3 bases; nucleotides outside the gene matches: 5. This CDR3 region has 14 residues. Germline V lookup: CDR1 LNHDA, CDR2 SQIVND (reference sequence). CDR3 in amino acids: CASRGLAGNYEQYF. CDR3 DNA sequence: TGTGCCAGTCGAGGACTAGCGGGGAACTACGAGCAGTACTTC.

This sequence joins TRBV7-8 and TRBJ2-1; 11 nucleotides match TRBD1. CDR1 and CDR2 from the germline V gene are SGHVS and FQNEAQ. The length of the CDR3 is 15 residues. V lost 5 bases to trimming and J lost 5 bases; unmatched junction nucleotides: 5. The DNA for the CDR3 is TGTGCCAGCAGCCCCGCGGGACAGGGGGACAATGAGCAGTTCTTC. Its translation: CASSPAGQGDNEQFF.

The V gene is TRBV7-2, the J gene TRBJ2-7; 12 nucleotides match TRBD2. V shed 3 bases and J 3 bases; nucleotides not matched to a gene: 3. The germline V gene encodes CDR1 SGHTA and CDR2 FQGNSA. The CDR3 is made up of 15 amino acids. The CDR3 reads CASSFEGLAGYEQYF. The DNA of the CDR3 is TGTGCCAGCAGCTTCGAGGGACTAGCGGGCTACGAGCAGTACTTC.

The genes are TRBV6-2 or TRBV6-3 and TRBJ2-2, with TRBD1 matching over 7 bases. CDR1 and CDR2 from the germline V gene are MNHEY and SVGEGT. There are 14 residues in the CDR3. With V trimmed by 6 bases and J by 3 bases, 4 bases remained unmatched. The CDR3 here is CASSGQGDTGELFF. The CDR3 nucleotides read TGTGCCAGCAGCGGGCAGGGGGACACCGGGGAGCTGTTTTTT.

The rearrangement joins TRBV7-6 to TRBJ2-1, with 8 bases fitting TRBD2. The germline V gene encodes CDR1 SGHVS and CDR2 FNYEAQ. V gave up 1 base and J gave up 4 bases; unmatched junction bases: 3. The CDR3 totals 15 residues. In nucleotides, the CDR3 is TGTGCCAGCAGCTTAGTTAGCGGGACTTACAATGAGCAGTTCTTC. Translated, it gives CASSLVSGTYNEQFF.

The CDR3 region has the DNA TGTGCCAGCAGGCGGGGAACAGCCCTCTATGGCTACACCTTC. Translated: CASRRGTALYGYTF. The chain links TRBV28 to TRBJ1-2, with D hard to call. The CDR3 runs to 14 residues. Germline lookup yields CDR1 MDHEN and CDR2 SYDVKM. Between the trimmed V and J ends, which lost 6 bases and 4 bases, there was a span of 15 bases.

The chain couples TRBV3-1 (or the pseudogene TRBV3-2) to TRBJ1-2; 7 positions agree with TRBD1. With V trimmed by 4 bases and J by 8 bases, 7 bases remained unmatched. The CDR3 consists of 13 residues. Per the germline V gene, CDR1 is LGHDT and CDR2 is YNNKEL (reference sequence). CDR3 nucleotides: TGTGCCAGCAGCCTGACAGGGTTTCAAGGCTACACCTTC. Translating it yields CASSLTGFQGYTF.

This clone is a singleton in its sample. This sequence joins TRBV7-6 and TRBJ2-1; 7 nucleotides match TRBD2. Germline loops: CDR1 SGHVS, CDR2 FNYEAQ. The junction had 13 bases not matched to a gene; V was cut back by 11 bases and J by 3 bases. The CDR3 is made up of 15 amino acids. The CDR3 DNA reads as TGTGCCTCCACGCCCACCGGGGGGTTCTACAATGAGCAGTTCTTC. Amino acids: CASTPTGGFYNEQFF.

The gene calls are TRBV19 and TRBJ2-1; TRBD2 agrees at 8 bases. V shed 0 bases and J 4 bases; nucleotides not matched to a gene: 5. Germline CDR1 LNHDA, CDR2 SQIVND (reference sequence). The CDR3 contains 16 residues. The CDR3 coding sequence is TGTGCCAGTAGTATAGACAGCGGGGGCCGGTACAATGAGCAGTTCTTC. As protein: CASSIDSGGRYNEQFF.

This clone was detected a few times. This chain joins TRBV19 and TRBJ1-5, with a weak D call TRBD1 (6 bases). Trimming took 6 bases from V and 2 from J, leaving 11 bases between them. Looked up from germline, CDR1 is LNHDA and CDR2 is SQIVND (reference sequence). The CDR3 extends over 14 amino acids. CDR3: CASRGGAGNQPQHF. The CDR3 nucleotides read TGTGCCAGTAGAGGGGGGGCGGGCAATCAGCCCCAGCATTTT.

This chain links TRBV5-1 with TRBJ1-6; 7 bases agree with TRBD1. With 2 bases clipped from V and 10 bases from J, the junction kept 12 bases outside the gene matches. The CDR3 is 16 residues long. Germline V gene data show CDR1 as SGHRS and CDR2 as YFSETQ. The CDR3: CASSFGGGAIESPLHF. The CDR3 region has the DNA TGCGCCAGCAGCTTTGGAGGGGGCGCGATCGAGTCACCCCTCCACTTT.

The chain uses TRBV30 and TRBJ1-6; 8 bases are a match to TRBD1. This CDR3 contains 13 residues. With V trimmed by 3 bases and J by 7 bases, 2 bases remained unmatched. The V gene's germline CDR1 is GTSNPN and CDR2 SVGIG (reference sequence). The CDR3 sequence is CAWRDRANSPLHF. CDR3 coding DNA: TGTGCCTGGAGGGACAGGGCGAATTCACCCCTCCACTTT.

CDR3: CATQRGAYNEQFF. The CDR3 region has the DNA TGCGCCACACAGCGGGGCGCCTACAATGAGCAGTTCTTC. The rearrangement uses TRBV10-2 and TRBJ2-1, with 7 bases identical to TRBD2. The CDR3 is 13 residues long. Trimming at V came to 10 bases and at J to 2 bases, leaving 5 bases not matched to a gene. Germline V CDR1 and CDR2: WSHSY, SAAADI.